Listed below are T cell receptor beta chains from one sample, sequenced in a study of OX40 agonist ivuxolimab in advanced cancers. Measured with immunoSEQ multiplex PCR; TCRdb has only the in-frame clones, and not every one. The sample records around 57,000 clones, 80% to 90% being singletons. This specimen was CD4+ or CD8+ T cells sorted from blood, taken in a trial of the OX40 agonist ivuxolimab. Receptors were obtained from an adult with an advanced solid tumor such as melanoma, head and neck, liver or kidney cancer. Each CDR3 is given with its conserved first and last residue. D genes are given only for firm matches. Clone size is stated in some rows and not others, as once, few, many or a class when expanded.

D	V	size	J	DNA	CDR3
-	TRBV11-2	few	TRBJ1-3	TGTGCCAGCAGCTTTTCCCCTGCGACTTCTGGAAACACCATATATTTT	CASSFSPATSGNTIYF
TRBD1	TRBV5-6	once	TRBJ2-7	TGTGCCAGCAGCTTGTCCGGGACAGGATTCTACGAGCAGTACTTC	CASSLSGTGFYEQYF
-	TRBV7-9	-	TRBJ1-6	TGTGCCAGCAGTCTGGAGGGGTCCCGAAATTCACCCCTCCACTTT	CASSLEGSRNSPLHF
TRBD1	TRBV5-1	-	TRBJ1-6	TGCGCCAGCCAGGGGGAGCTCAATTCACCCCTCCACTTT	CASQGELNSPLHF
-	TRBV28	-	TRBJ1-1	TGTGCCAGCACGATGTCCGGGACCATCACTGAAGCTTTCTTT	CASTMSGTITEAFF
-	TRBV6-5	-	TRBJ1-5	TGTGCCAGCAGTCGGGGCGGATCCAATCAGCCCCAGCATTTT	CASSRGGSNQPQHF
-	TRBV28	few	TRBJ1-1	TGTGCCGTGCAAAGGGGCACTGAAGCTTTCTTT	CAVQRGTEAFF
-	TRBV6-5	-	TRBJ1-1	TGTGCCAGCAGTTATGACTTCCGGAGTAACACTGAAGCTTTCTTT	CASSYDFRSNTEAFF
TRBD1	TRBV19	-	TRBJ2-5	TGTGCCAGTAGCAAGGGACAGCAAGAGACCCAGTACTTC	CASSKGQQETQYF
-	TRBV5-8	-	TRBJ1-3	TGTGCCAGCAGCTCGACAAGCCGCTCTGGAAACACCATATATTTT	CASSSTSRSGNTIYF
TRBD1	TRBV12-5	-	TRBJ2-2	TGTGCTAGTGGCCCCGGACAGGGGACGAACACCGGGGAGCTGTTTTTT	CASGPGQGTNTGELFF
-	TRBV7-9	-	TRBJ2-3	TGTGCCAGCAGGTTATCGGGAGATACGCAGTATTTT	CASRLSGDTQYF
-	TRBV29-1	-	TRBJ1-2	TGCAGCGTTGTGGAAGATGGCTACACCTTC	CSVVEDGYTF
-	TRBV7-2	-	TRBJ2-7	TGTGCCAGCAGCATAGGCGGGGCTTGGGAGCAGTACTTC	CASSIGGAWEQYF
TRBD1	TRBV13	-	TRBJ1-4	TGTGCCAGCAGCTTAGGAGGGGGCCCATTCGATTCACTGTTTTTT	CASSLGGGPFDSLFF
-	TRBV27	-	TRBJ2-7	TGTGCCAGCAGTCGCGGCTACGAGCAGTACTTC	CASSRGYEQYF
-	TRBV10-2	few	TRBJ1-3	TGCGCCAGCCGGCAGGGCAACTCTGGAAACACCATATATTTT	CASRQGNSGNTIYF
-	TRBV2	-	TRBJ2-5	TGTGCCAGCACCGTGGACAGCATTCAAGAGACCCAGTACTTC	CASTVDSIQETQYF
-	TRBV6-1	-	TRBJ2-5	TGTGCCAGCAGCGGGGGATGGGAGACCCAGTACTTC	CASSGGWETQYF